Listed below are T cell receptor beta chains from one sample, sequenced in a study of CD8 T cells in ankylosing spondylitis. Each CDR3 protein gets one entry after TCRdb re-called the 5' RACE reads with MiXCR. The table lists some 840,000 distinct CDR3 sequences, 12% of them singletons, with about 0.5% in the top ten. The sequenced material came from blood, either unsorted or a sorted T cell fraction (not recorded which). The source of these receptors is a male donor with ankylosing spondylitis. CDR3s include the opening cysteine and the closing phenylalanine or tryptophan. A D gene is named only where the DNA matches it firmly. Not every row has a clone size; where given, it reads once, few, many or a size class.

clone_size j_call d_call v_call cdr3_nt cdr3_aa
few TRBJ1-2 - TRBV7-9 TGTGCCAGCAGCCTATCTTTTTCAGGGGACAACTATGGCTACACCTTC CASSLSFSGDNYGYTF
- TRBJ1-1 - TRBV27 TGTGCCAGCAGTCAAAGAGGCCCCACAGGCGAAGCTTTCTTT CASSQRGPTGEAFF
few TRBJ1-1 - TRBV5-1 TGCGCCAGCAGCTTGGAAGGAACTTACACTGAAGCTTTCTTT CASSLEGTYTEAFF
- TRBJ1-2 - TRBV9 TGTGCCAGCAGCGCCCTATCAGGGGACTATGGCTACACCTTC CASSALSGDYGYTF
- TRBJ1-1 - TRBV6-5 TGTGCCAGCAGACGTCTAGAGGGTGAAGCTTTCTTT CASRRLEGEAFF
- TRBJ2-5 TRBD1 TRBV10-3 TGTGCCATCAGTACCTCGGGACAGATAGAGACCCAGTACTTC CAISTSGQIETQYF
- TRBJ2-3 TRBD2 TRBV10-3 TGTGCCACCCGTGGGGTTGGGCTAGCGGGGGCAGATACGCAGTATTTT CATRGVGLAGADTQYF
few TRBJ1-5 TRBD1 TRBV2 TGTGCCAGCAGTCTTCCCGACAGGGCCTTTCAGCCCCAGCATTTT CASSLPDRAFQPQHF
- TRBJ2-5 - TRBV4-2 TGTGCCAGCAGCCAAGCGCCAGCTACAGAGACCCAGTACTTC CASSQAPATETQYF
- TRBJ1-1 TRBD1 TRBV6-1 TGTGCCAGCAGAGACAGGGGAGACACTGAAGCTTTCTTT CASRDRGDTEAFF
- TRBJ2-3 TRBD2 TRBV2 TGTGCCAGCAAGGCTAGCGGGGCACGGCCTTGGGACACAGATACGCAGTATTTT CASKASGARPWDTDTQYF
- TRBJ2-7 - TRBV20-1 TGCAGTGCTCCGCGGGGTAGGGTTTACGAGCAGTACTTC CSAPRGRVYEQYF
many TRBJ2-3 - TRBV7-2 TGTGCCAGCAGCTTAACAGGGATAGATACGCAGTATTTT CASSLTGIDTQYF
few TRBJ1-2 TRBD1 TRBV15 TGTGCCACCAGCAGAGGACAGGGTGATGGCTACACCTTC CATSRGQGDGYTF
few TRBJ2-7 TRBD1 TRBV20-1 TGCAGTGCTAGCGCGAGGACAGGGTACGGCGAGCAGTACTTC CSASARTGYGEQYF
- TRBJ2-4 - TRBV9 TGTGCCAGCAGCGTAGGTCAGGTTGGCATTCAGTACTTC CASSVGQVGIQYF
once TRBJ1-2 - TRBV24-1 TGTGCCACCAGTGATTTGGGCAGGGGCTATGGCTACACCTTC CATSDLGRGYGYTF
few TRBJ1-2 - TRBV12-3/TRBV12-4 TGTGCCAGCAGTTTAGGGCCGACAAGTTCGTATGGCTACACCTTC CASSLGPTSSYGYTF
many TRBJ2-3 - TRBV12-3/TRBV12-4 TGTGCCAGCAGCCCGAGAAGGGTTAGCACAGATACGCAGTATTTT CASSPRRVSTDTQYF
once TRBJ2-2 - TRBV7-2 TGTGCCAGCAGCTTTTCAGTCGACACCGGGGAGCTGTTTTTT CASSFSVDTGELFF
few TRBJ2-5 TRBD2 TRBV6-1 TGTGCCAGCACAACCCCGGGGGGGGAGACCCAGTACTTC CASTTPGGETQYF
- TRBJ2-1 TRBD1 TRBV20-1 TGCAGTGCCAACAAAGGGACAGGGGAATACAATGAGCAGTTCTTC CSANKGTGEYNEQFF
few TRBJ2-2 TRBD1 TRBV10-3 TGTGCCATCAAACTTACAGGGGCGAACACCGGGGAGCTGTTTTTT CAIKLTGANTGELFF
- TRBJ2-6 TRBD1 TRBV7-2 TGTGCCAGCAGCGATCAAGGGGGCAGCGGGGCCAACGTCCTGACTTTC CASSDQGGSGANVLTF